A selection of T cell receptor beta chains follows, all from one sample in a study of T cell repertoires in cytomegalovirus infection. No antigen is known for these receptors. Using its own MiXCR run on the reads, TCRdb lists one record per CDR3 protein. The table lists about 150,000 distinct CDR3 sequences, around 30% of them singletons. The material sequenced was CD8+ T cells from cultured PBMCs, taken from culture after CMV antigen stimulation. These receptors originate from a human donor in good health (CMV status not recorded). Some clones in this sample may be carry-over from other donors' samples. The CDR3 runs from the conserved cysteine through the conserved F or W. D genes are given only for firm matches.

d_gene	v_gene	j_gene	CDR3aa
.	TRBV7-2	TRBJ2-1	CASSFSFLSYNEQFF
TRBD1	TRBV19	TRBJ1-1	CAALTGGTEAFF
.	TRBV27	TRBJ1-5	CASSLAGVGQPQHF
.	TRBV5-1	TRBJ2-3	CASSLQDTQYF
TRBD1	TRBV4-1	TRBJ2-3	CASSQEGTGGFSLSTDTQYF
TRBD1	TRBV27	TRBJ2-2	CASSLSTGARELFF
.	TRBV6-1	TRBJ1-1	CASSPWRNMNTEAFF
TRBD2	TRBV28	TRBJ2-6	CASSPSPSGGIPGANVLTF
TRBD1	TRBV7-9	TRBJ2-2	CASRPTGANTGELFF
.	TRBV7-9	TRBJ1-2	CASSGGSGYTF
TRBD1	TRBV4-1	TRBJ1-5	CASSQGQGGNQPQHF
.	TRBV20-1	TRBJ2-7	CSARGFLKSSYEQYF
TRBD2	TRBV28	TRBJ2-1	CASTETSGLYEQFF
TRBD1	TRBV7-8	TRBJ1-2	CASSLEGQGVDYGYTF
.	TRBV19	TRBJ2-1	CASSIIGSDEQFF
.	TRBV27	TRBJ2-7	CASWSAGHEQYF
.	TRBV11-2	TRBJ2-7	CASSGALDYEQYF